This section outlines one T cell receptor beta chain sequence together with its context. Its recognized antigen is unknown. Within one base of it there is no much larger clone, and no base qualities were kept. The sample is drawn from a study of blood T cell repertoires in COVID-19 (TCRdb year 2020). Regarding the study in general: Samples from collaborators originated in the United States, Italy and Spain and spanned both the acute and convalescent phases of COVID-19. The prospective study material was composed of cDNA or gDNA derived from T cells, B-cell-depleted T cells, or PBMCs. The dataset comprised deeply sampled blood TCRbeta repertoires from subjects exposed to, actively infected with, or recovered from COVID-19. A freely available public database, intended as a resource for researchers studying the immune response to SARS-CoV-2, is where the repertoires were released. Samples came from the ongoing ImmuneRACE study (first 160 participants) plus 1,254 subjects from 6 global collaborators. Sample metadata almost always included a de-identified subject ID, COVID-19 status, age in years and sex. Where available, HLA class I and class II types were taken from metadata supplied by the sample provider and were not determined by assay-based typing.

The immunoSEQ Assay, a bias-controlled multiplex PCR, was used to amplify TCRbeta CDR3 regions from genomic DNA. As for the original processing: The number of nucleated cells in each sample was estimated from the amplification of reference gene primers within the assay. To quantify the absolute abundance of each unique TCRbeta CDR3 rearrangement, sequence reads were collapsed and filtered. For each sample, productive Simpson clonality was calculated as the square root of Simpson's diversity index across productive rearrangements. TCRdb stores this immuneACCESS table with in-frame sequences only. Part of the clones is absent; in the studies checked, under half of the shortfall reflects unresolved V genes, and no reason is known for the rest. Clonal size and the V and J genes are those of that table, whereas D and trimming came from the DNA. Present in this sample are 350,000 to 450,000 clones, around 89% of which were seen just once. In total, the top ten clones hold 0.95% to 1.2% of the sample.

From the cysteine through the phenylalanine, the CDR3 covers 14 amino acids. CDR3 DNA is the only sequence kept; it has 42 bases, read in frame from the first base. The junction shows trimming of 5 bases on V and 1 base on J, plus 11 bases between the germline ends. The CDR1 and CDR2 encoded by the germline V gene (reference sequence) are SEHNR and FQNEAQ. Participants in the prospective study were enrolled through a virtual design, were aged roughly 18 to 90 years, and lived in about 25 United States geographic areas. To assign participants to cohorts, the prospective study relied on clinical history that participants themselves reported in a screening survey and a study questionnaire. For ImmuneRACE Cohort 3, a participant was defined as recovered based on two consecutive negative NP/OP PCR tests, clearance by a healthcare professional, or resolution of symptoms. Mobile phlebotomists in the prospective study collected whole blood, serum and a nasopharyngeal or oropharyngeal swab from every participant. Prospective study participants could optionally give additional blood draws and questionnaires over an approximately 2-month period. Prospective study blood samples were shipped either frozen or at room temperature before DNA extraction.

What the authors observed across the whole study: Clinical and demographic metadata were provided uncurated, with the amount varying by source and participant.

The receptor was isolated from a young man who had recovered from COVID-19. Recombination connected TRBV7-9 to TRBJ2-5; 5 matching bases give a weak D call of TRBD1. The source material was PBMCs or T cells enriched from blood (not recorded which). The DNA reads TGTGCCAGCAGCGGGCGACAGTCCCAAGAGACCCAGTACTTC. Its protein product is CASSGRQSQETQYF.